Listed here are 18 T cell receptor beta chains from one sample, sequenced in a study of CD8 T cells in ankylosing spondylitis. The study, taken as a whole, reports: There was a TCR beta motif, made of eight highly homologous variants, that appeared characteristic of ankylosing spondylitis blood.

These receptors have no identified antigens. TCRdb reprocessed the 5' RACE reads via MiXCR and lists one record per CDR3 protein. The sample includes about 800,000 distinct CDR3 sequences, about 12% of them seen just once. The sequencing sample was made of blood, either unsorted or a sorted T cell fraction (not recorded which). The origin of the receptors is a male donor with ankylosing spondylitis.

The rearrangement joins TRBV20-1 to TRBJ1-1, with 7 bases lining up with TRBD1. With 5 bases clipped from V and 6 bases from J, the junction kept 3 bases outside the gene matches. This CDR3 contains 11 residues. Germline-derived CDR1 and CDR2 are DFQATT and SNEGSKA (reference sequence). The CDR3 bases are TGCAGTGCTTGGGGACAGCCTGAAGCTTTCTTT. Translated, it gives CSAWGQPEAFF.

V is TRBV7-4 and J is TRBJ2-7; D possibly corresponds to TRBD1 (6 bases). V lost 3 bases to trimming and J lost 4 bases, with 16 bases between them. The CDR3 has 15 residues. Germline V gene data show CDR1 as SGHVT and CDR2 as SQSDAQ. Written as DNA, the CDR3 is TGTGCCAGCAGCTTCTTCCAGGGGACGGTGTACGAGCAGTACTTC. Amino acid sequence: CASSFFQGTVYEQYF.

V is TRBV10-3 and J is TRBJ1-3; possibly TRBD1 for D (6 bases). Germline loops: CDR1 ENHRY, CDR2 SYGVKD. V dropped 2 bases and J dropped 0 bases, with 11 bases sitting between them. The CDR3 spans 16 residues. DNA of the CDR3: TGTGCCATCAGTGAGGGACAGCAAATCTCTGGAAACACCATATATTTT. This translates into CAISEGQQISGNTIYF.

This clonotype appeared many times. The chain couples TRBV20-1 to TRBJ2-7; no firm D call. V was cut by 0 bases and J by 1 base, with 10 bases left in between. The CDR3 loop spans 14 amino acids. CDR1 and CDR2 from the germline V gene are DFQATT and SNEGSKA (reference sequence). The CDR3 DNA sequence: TGCAGTGCTAGAGATCCTTTTCCTTCCTACGAGCAGTACTTC. It is translated as CSARDPFPSYEQYF.

The chain is built from TRBV30 and TRBJ1-2; unclear D gene. This CDR3 spans 14 amino acids. The V gene lost 0 bases and the J gene lost 0 bases, with 8 bases spanning the gap. Germline loops: CDR1 GTSNPN, CDR2 SVGIG (reference sequence). For the CDR3, the DNA is TGTGCCTGGAGTGTCCTTGGGGCTAACTATGGCTACACCTTC. Protein sequence: CAWSVLGANYGYTF.

This clonotype was observed many times. Here the CDR3 reads CSARDVRLNTEAFF. CDR3 DNA: TGCAGTGCTAGAGATGTGAGGTTGAACACTGAAGCTTTCTTT. The chain couples TRBV20-1 to TRBJ1-1; D is ambiguous. The length of the CDR3 is 14 residues. Germline CDR1 and CDR2: DFQATT and SNEGSKA (reference sequence). V dropped 0 bases and J dropped 0 bases, with 8 bases sitting between them.

This clonotype turned up a few times. The V gene is TRBV7-9, the J gene TRBJ2-3; TRBD2 aligns across 12 bases. V trimming: 6 bases; J trimming: 4 bases; junction bases outside the gene matches: 5. The germline gives CDR1 SEHNR, CDR2 FQNEAQ (reference sequence). CDR3 length: 15 residues. CDR3 nucleotides: TGTGCCAGCAGACGGACTAGCGGGACGGCAGATACGCAGTATTTT. This codes for CASRRTSGTADTQYF.

The chain couples TRBV7-9 to TRBJ2-2, with TRBD1 identical over 7 bases. The V gene end was trimmed by 5 bases and the J gene end by 5 bases; junction bases not matched to a gene: 11. The CDR3 covers 16 residues. Germline CDR1 is SEHNR and CDR2 is FQNEAQ (reference sequence). The CDR3 bases are TGTGCCAGCAGCGGCAGGGCTAACAGGGGTACCGGGGAGCTGTTTTTT. Protein product: CASSGRANRGTGELFF. Combining the CDR3 with reference TRBV7-9 and TRBJ2-2 gives the whole variable domain DTGVSQNPRHKITKRGQNVTFRCDPISEHNRLYWYRQTLGQGPEFLTYFQNEAQLEKSRLLSDRFSAERPKGSFSTLEIQRTEQGDSAMYLCASSGRANRGTGELFFGEGSRLTVL.

This clonotype was counted ten times or more. This chain joins TRBV20-1 and TRBJ2-1; no reliable D call. Germline V gene data show CDR1 as DFQATT and CDR2 as SNEGSKA (reference sequence). With 6 bases removed from V and 4 bases from J, the gap between germline ends came to 16 bases. The CDR3 covers 14 residues. CDR3 protein: CSARYSGVYNEQFF. CDR3 DNA: TGCAGTGCACGGTATAGTGGGGTTTACAATGAGCAGTTCTTC.

In this sample, this clonotype turned up a few times. The CDR3 bases are TGTGCCAGCAGCATTAGACTAGCGGGGGCAAGATACAATGAGCAGTTCTTC. Translating gives CASSIRLAGARYNEQFF. The rearrangement uses TRBV7-6 and TRBJ2-1, with 12 nucleotides matching TRBD2. Germline V lookup: CDR1 SGHVS, CDR2 FNYEAQ. The CDR3 extends over 17 amino acids. V gave up 5 bases and J gave up 4 bases; unmatched junction bases: 9.

The sample holds a few counts of this clonotype. This chain connects TRBV7-8 to TRBJ1-5; D remains ambiguous. Deletions cut 3 bases from V and 3 bases from J, with 6 bases between. This CDR3 has 13 residues. The V gene's germline CDR1 is SGHVS and CDR2 FQNEAQ. The CDR3 loop reads CASSLRINQPQHF. The CDR3 region has the DNA TGTGCCAGCAGCTTGCGGATCAATCAGCCCCAGCATTTT.

This clonotype came up many times. The chain couples TRBV5-1 to TRBJ2-1; D is perhaps TRBD2 (6 bases). Between the trimmed V and J ends, which lost 0 bases and 3 bases, there was a span of 7 bases. Germline assignment: CDR1 SGHRS and CDR2 YFSETQ. The CDR3 runs 14 residues. In nucleotides, the CDR3 is TGCGCCAGCAGCTTGGGGGACTTCTACAATGAGCAGTTCTTC. Its protein is CASSLGDFYNEQFF.

The rearrangement links TRBV6-1 to TRBJ2-7; tentative D call: TRBD1 (5 bases). The CDR3 totals 13 residues. Trimming cost V 8 bases and J 3 bases, with 14 bases left between them. Germline lookup yields CDR1 MNHNS and CDR2 SASEGT. The CDR3 nucleotides are TGTGCCAGCGATCCCACAGGATTCTACGAGCAGTACTTC. Translating it yields CASDPTGFYEQYF.

This clonotype was observed a handful of times. The rearrangement uses TRBV19 and TRBJ2-7; TRBD2 aligns across 7 bases. Per the germline V gene, CDR1 is LNHDA and CDR2 is SQIVND (reference sequence). CDR3 length: 15 amino acids. V trimming: 6 bases; J trimming: 0 bases; junction bases outside the gene matches: 8. The CDR3 region has the DNA TGTGCCAGTAGGAAACTAGCGCTGATCTCCTACGAGCAGTACTTC. Protein: CASRKLALISYEQYF.

This clonotype was observed a handful of times. CDR3 loop: CASSLTGTGDLLGYTF. Written as DNA, the CDR3 is TGCGCCAGCAGCTTGACCGGGACAGGGGACCTTCTGGGCTACACCTTC. The chain is built from TRBV5-1 and TRBJ1-2; 10 nucleotides align to TRBD1. The germline CDR1 and CDR2 sequences are SGHRS and YFSETQ. This CDR3 region has 16 residues. V shed 1 base, J shed 8 bases, and the junction held 11 bases outside the gene matches.

The chain employs TRBV4-3 and TRBJ2-1; D uncertain. Trimming stripped 4 bases from V and 4 bases from J, with 14 bases between. CDR3 size: 15 residues. The germline V gene encodes CDR1 LGHNA and CDR2 YSLEER. Written as DNA, the CDR3 is TGCGCCAGCAGCCTCCAGCCCGGGTCTTACAATGAGCAGTTCTTC. Amino acids: CASSLQPGSYNEQFF.

This clonotype turned up a few times. The gene calls are TRBV5-1 and TRBJ2-1, with 12 bases lining up with TRBD1. The CDR3 has 17 amino acids. Germline-derived CDR1 and CDR2 are SGHRS and YFSETQ. With 5 bases clipped from V and 8 bases from J, the junction kept 14 bases outside the gene matches. CDR3 DNA sequence: TGCGCCAGCAGAATTTGGAGGGACAGGGGGCGCGGTGATGAGCAGTTCTTC. It codes for CASRIWRDRGRGDEQFF.

Only a few counts were recorded for this clonotype. CDR3 DNA: TGCAGCAGTGACCCCACAGAACGGGATACGCAGTATTTT. It specifies CSSDPTERDTQYF. The chain uses TRBV29-1 and TRBJ2-3; D unresolved. The CDR3 loop spans 13 amino acids. The germline V gene encodes CDR1 SQVTM and CDR2 ANQGSEA. The V gene lost 8 bases and the J gene lost 6 bases, with 18 bases spanning the gap.